This T cell receptor beta chain stems from a study of vaccination and CD4 T cells after COVID-19. Whole-study context: Cells were stimulated with overlapping spike peptides from SARS-CoV-2, HCoV-NL63, HCoV-OC43 and HCoV-229E.

This clonotype came up a few times. What it binds is unknown. Per germline, CDR1 LNHDA and CDR2 SQIVND (reference sequence). The CDR3 spans 15 residues. J lost 8 bases, V lost 3 bases, and 8 bases had no gene match. Sequencing of DNA taken from cultured CD4+ T cells relied on the Oncomine TCR Beta short-read assay. TCRdb used MiXCR to reprocess the PCR reads, holding one entry per CDR3 protein. Found here are about 12,000 distinct CDR3 sequences, roughly 34% of them singletons; the top ten hold around a third. Treatment: approximately 10-day PBMC culture with coronavirus spike peptide pools or control peptides (ViraFEST assay). Via ViraFEST, peptide pools expanded antigen-specific T cells before TCR sequencing. Study-wide results and caveats: Nearly all convalescent vaccine-specific clones, 304 of 307, recognized only SARS-CoV-2 spike.

This clonotype was sampled from a human donor who received a COVID-19 vaccine. The sample consisted of CD4+ T cells from blood, cultured in vitro, taken before SARS-CoV-2 vaccination. The rearrangement links TRBV19 to TRBJ1-2, with 11 bases that match TRBD1. The CDR3, as DNA: TGTGCCAGTAGTATTACGGGACAGGGGGTTGAAGGCTACACCTTC. This translates into CASSITGQGVEGYTF.